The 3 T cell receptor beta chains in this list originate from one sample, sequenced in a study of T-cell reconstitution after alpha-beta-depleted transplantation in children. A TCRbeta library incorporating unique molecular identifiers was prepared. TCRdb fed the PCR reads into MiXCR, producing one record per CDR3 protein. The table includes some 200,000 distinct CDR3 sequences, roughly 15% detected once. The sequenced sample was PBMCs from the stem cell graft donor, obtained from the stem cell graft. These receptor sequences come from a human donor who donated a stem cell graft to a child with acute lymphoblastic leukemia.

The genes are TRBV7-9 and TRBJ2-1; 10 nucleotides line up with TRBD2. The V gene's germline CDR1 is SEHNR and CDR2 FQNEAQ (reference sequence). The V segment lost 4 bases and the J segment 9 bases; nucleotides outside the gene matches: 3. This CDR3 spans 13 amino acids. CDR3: CASSYSGRVEQFF. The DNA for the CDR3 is TGTGCCAGCAGCTACAGCGGGAGGGTTGAGCAGTTCTTC. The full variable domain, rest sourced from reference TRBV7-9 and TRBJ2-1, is DTGVSQNPRHKITKRGQNVTFRCDPISEHNRLYWYRQTLGQGPEFLTYFQNEAQLEKSRLLSDRFSAERPKGSFSTLEIQRTEQGDSAMYLCASSYSGRVEQFFGPGTRLTVL.

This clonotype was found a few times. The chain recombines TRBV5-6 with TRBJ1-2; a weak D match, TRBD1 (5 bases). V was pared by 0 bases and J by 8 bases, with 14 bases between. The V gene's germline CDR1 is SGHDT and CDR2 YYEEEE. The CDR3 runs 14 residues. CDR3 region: CASSLVRRAQGYTF. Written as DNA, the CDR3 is TGTGCCAGCAGCTTGGTCCGCAGGGCACAGGGCTACACCTTC.

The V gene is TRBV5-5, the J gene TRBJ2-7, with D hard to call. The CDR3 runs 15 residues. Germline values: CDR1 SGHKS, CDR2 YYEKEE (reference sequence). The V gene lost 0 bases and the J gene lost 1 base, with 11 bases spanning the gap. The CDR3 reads CASSLGIGVSYEQYF. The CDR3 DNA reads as TGTGCCAGCAGCTTGGGCATAGGTGTATCCTACGAGCAGTACTTC.